The rows below give T cell receptor beta chains drawn from one sample of a study of radiotherapy plus CTLA-4 blockade in lung cancer. Assay used: immunoSEQ multiplex PCR; TCRdb lists only in-frame clones, some missing. Counted here are more than 95,000 clones, approximately 84% occurring once; the ten biggest clones make up 4.5% to 5.5%. The starting material was peripheral blood, obtained from a patient treated with radiotherapy plus ipilimumab. The receptors were sampled from a human donor with non-small cell lung cancer who had a partial response to radiotherapy plus ipilimumab. CDR3s include the opening cysteine and the closing phenylalanine or tryptophan. D genes are given only for firm matches. Size tells how often a clone was seen (once, few, many) or the class of an expanded clone, and some rows leave it out.

D | size | J | V | DNA | CDR3
TRBD1 | once | TRBJ1-3 | TRBV7-8 | TGTGCCAGCAGCTTCTTGACAGGGCACTCTGGAAACACCATATATTTT | CASSFLTGHSGNTIYF
. | . | TRBJ1-2 | TRBV5-1 | TGCGCCAGCAGCTTGGGCTCTCTTAGCTCCTATGGCTACACCTTC | CASSLGSLSSYGYTF
. | . | TRBJ2-1 | TRBV29-1 | TGCAGCGTTGAAGATCTTCAAGGGAGTGAGCAGTTCTTC | CSVEDLQGSEQFF
. | . | TRBJ1-5 | TRBV6-6 | TGTGCCAGTCTCTCACGGGGAGGGGTACGGCAGCCCCAGCATTTT | CASLSRGGVRQPQHF
. | . | TRBJ1-1 | TRBV4-2 | TGTGCCAGCAGCCAAGATCTGCGGACTGAAGCTTTCTTT | CASSQDLRTEAFF
. | . | TRBJ2-3 | TRBV5-6 | TGTGCCAGCAGCCAATATGTACAGCTCTCTAGCACAGATACGCAGTATTTT | CASSQYVQLSSTDTQYF
. | few | TRBJ1-1 | TRBV28 | TGTGCCAGCAGTCGCCCGGGGGACGGCACTGAAGCTTTCTTT | CASSRPGDGTEAFF
. | . | TRBJ2-5 | TRBV9 | TGTGCCAGCAGCGTAGGGCAGGGTAGGGAGACCCAGTACTTC | CASSVGQGRETQYF
TRBD1 | . | TRBJ2-1 | TRBV5-5 | TGTGCCACCGACCTAGGGGGCTCGAGGAATGAGCAGTTCTTC | CATDLGGSRNEQFF
. | . | TRBJ1-2 | TRBV6-5 | TGTGCCAGCAGTCGGACAACTAACTATGGCTACACCTTC | CASSRTTNYGYTF
TRBD2 | . | TRBJ2-2 | TRBV4-1 | TGCGCCAGCAGCCAAGGCGCAGCGGGAGGGCTCACCGGGGAGCTGTTTTTT | CASSQGAAGGLTGELFF
. | . | TRBJ2-3 | TRBV2 | TGTGCCAGCAATGGGGCAGGAGGGGGGGGCACAGATACGCAGTATTTT | CASNGAGGGGTDTQYF
TRBD1 | . | TRBJ1-2 | TRBV7-3 | TGTGCCAGCAGCCCCCAGGGGGACACCTACTATGGCTACACCTTC | CASSPQGDTYYGYTF
TRBD2 | . | TRBJ2-7 | TRBV5-6 | TGTGCCAGCAGCGTCTGGAGCGGGAGCTCCTACGAGCAGTACTTC | CASSVWSGSSYEQYF
TRBD1 | . | TRBJ1-1 | TRBV4-2 | TGTGCCAGCAGCCAAGATAAATGGACAGGGGGCACTGAAGCTTTCTTT | CASSQDKWTGGTEAFF
. | . | TRBJ1-1 | TRBV6-6 | TGTGCCAGCAGCCCCCTTCAGGGCTTTTCTGAAGCTTTCTTT | CASSPLQGFSEAFF
. | . | TRBJ2-1 | TRBV11-3 | TGTGCCAGCAGCTTACCGACAAGCAATGAGCAGTTCTTC | CASSLPTSNEQFF
. | . | TRBJ1-1 | TRBV18 | TGTGCCAGCTCACCAAAGGGAGGGCCGAACACTGAAGCTTTCTTT | CASSPKGGPNTEAFF
. | . | TRBJ1-1 | TRBV27 | TGTGCCAGCAGTTTATCCCGTGGCCCCACTGAAGCTTTCTTT | CASSLSRGPTEAFF
. | . | TRBJ1-2 | TRBV5-5 | TGTGCCAGCAGCTTGGTCTCAGACTTCTATGGCTACACCTTC | CASSLVSDFYGYTF
. | . | TRBJ1-5 | TRBV15 | TGTGCCACCAGCAGAGATCAGGGTCTCCAGCCCCAGCATTTT | CATSRDQGLQPQHF
TRBD1 | . | TRBJ1-1 | TRBV19 | TGTGCCGCTAAAAGACAGGGGACGATCCAGAGCACTGAAGCTTTCTTT | CAAKRQGTIQSTEAFF
TRBD1 | few | TRBJ2-2 | TRBV5-4 | TGTGCCAGCAGCGTGGACAGGGGTATCACCGGGGAGCTGTTTTTT | CASSVDRGITGELFF
. | once | TRBJ2-7 | TRBV5-1 | TGCGCCAGCAGCTTGAATGCCAGGAACGACGAGCAGTACTTC | CASSLNARNDEQYF
TRBD2 | . | TRBJ2-7 | TRBV7-9 | TGTGCCAGCAGCTTTGCACTAGCGGGATCCTACGAGCAGTACTTC | CASSFALAGSYEQYF
TRBD2 | once | TRBJ2-4 | TRBV18 | TGTGCCAGCTCACCGATAGCGGGAGGTCTAGCCAAAAACATTCAGTACTTC | CASSPIAGGLAKNIQYF
TRBD1 | . | TRBJ2-7 | TRBV6-5 | TGTGCCAGCAGTCAGCCGGGACAGGGCTACGAGCAGTACTTC | CASSQPGQGYEQYF
. | . | TRBJ1-5 | TRBV4-2 | TGTGCCAGCAGCCAGGGGCAGGTCTCGGATCAGCCCCAGCATTTT | CASSQGQVSDQPQHF
TRBD1 | . | TRBJ1-3 | TRBV16 | TGTGCCAGCAGCCACCGGGACAGGGGTGGAAACACCATATATTTT | CASSHRDRGGNTIYF
. | many | TRBJ1-4 | TRBV15 | TGTGCCACCAGACAGATCGGACAAGCCAAGTTTTTT | CATRQIGQAKFF
. | . | TRBJ2-7 | TRBV4-1 | TGCGCCAGCAGCCAGGCTGACACGCGCTCCTACGAGCAGTACTTC | CASSQADTRSYEQYF
. | . | TRBJ2-3 | TRBV12-2 | TGTGCAAGTCGCTTAGGGTTTACTAGCGGGAGGACAGATACGCAGTATTTT | CASRLGFTSGRTDTQYF
. | . | TRBJ2-2 | TRBV5-6 | TGTGCCAGCAGCTTGGCCCTTTATCCCGGGGAGCTGTTTTTT | CASSLALYPGELFF
TRBD2 | . | TRBJ2-5 | TRBV11-2 | TGTGCCAGTACCCTAGCGGGAGTAGAGACCCAGTACTTC | CASTLAGVETQYF
TRBD1 | . | TRBJ2-2 | TRBV5-1 | TGCGCCAGCAGCTCACAGGGGGCCTCGAACACCGGGGAGCTGTTTTTT | CASSSQGASNTGELFF
. | . | TRBJ2-1 | TRBV19 | TGTGCCAGTAGTCCACAGGGACCCAATGAGCAGTTCTTC | CASSPQGPNEQFF
. | . | TRBJ2-5 | TRBV5-4 | TGTGCCAGCAGCTTTGAGGGCGCGAGAGGAGAGACCCAGTACTTC | CASSFEGARGETQYF
. | . | TRBJ1-5 | TRBV21-1 | TGTGCCAGCAGCGACCGGGACAGAGAGTATCAGCCCCAGCATTTT | CASSDRDREYQPQHF
TRBD1 | few | TRBJ1-5 | TRBV28 | TGTGCCAGCAGTTTATCGACAGGGATTATAAGGAATCAGCCCCAGCATTTT | CASSLSTGIIRNQPQHF
. | . | TRBJ2-2 | TRBV5-1 | TGCGCCAGCAGCTCTGGAGGCACCGGGGAGCTGTTTTTT | CASSSGGTGELFF
TRBD2 | . | TRBJ2-3 | TRBV7-2 | TGTGCCAGCAGCTTAGTGGGCGGGAGCATCTTAGATACGCAGTATTTT | CASSLVGGSILDTQYF
TRBD2 | . | TRBJ2-5 | TRBV30 | TGTGCCTGCCTCAACCCCCCGAGACTAGCGGTAAGAGAGACCCAGTACTTC | CACLNPPRLAVRETQYF
TRBD2 | once | TRBJ2-3 | TRBV27 | TGTGCCAGCAGTTTATATGGCGGGGGGGATACGCAGTATTTT | CASSLYGGGDTQYF
. | . | TRBJ2-7 | TRBV14 | TGTGCCAGCAGCCTGAATGGCCTCTACGAGCAGTACTTC | CASSLNGLYEQYF
TRBD2 | . | TRBJ2-5 | TRBV6-6 | TGTGCCAGCAGTTACTCTTTAGCGGGAGGTCAAGAGACCCAGTACTTC | CASSYSLAGGQETQYF
TRBD1 | . | TRBJ1-4 | TRBV5-1 | TGCGCCAGCAGCTCCTGGGGACAGTCCGGAGGAGAAAAACTGTTTTTT | CASSSWGQSGGEKLFF
TRBD1 | . | TRBJ1-4 | TRBV5-6 | TGTGCCAGCAGCTTCGGACAGGGGGCAGGTGAAAAACTGTTTTTT | CASSFGQGAGEKLFF
TRBD1 | . | TRBJ2-2 | TRBV6-1 | TGTGCCAGCAGCCCCGGGACAGCGAACACCGGGGAGCTGTTTTTT | CASSPGTANTGELFF